The clone carrying this T cell receptor beta chain was detected once. What it binds is not known. The data were taken from a study of vaccination and CD4 T cells after COVID-19. About the study: Control cultures used a CEFX viral epitope pool, an HIV-1 Nef peptide pool, or no peptide.

The Oncomine TCR Beta short-read assay was applied to DNA of cultured CD4+ T cells. MiXCR was run by TCRdb on the PCR reads, yielding one entry per CDR3 protein. The sample holds some 13,000 distinct CDR3 sequences, just under 35% seen once. The treatment: approximately 11-day PBMC culture with coronavirus spike peptide pools or control peptides (ViraFEST assay). Looked up from germline, CDR1 is LGHDT and CDR2 is YNNKEL (reference sequence). Trimming shortened V by 5 bases and J by 4 bases, and 6 bases separated the two germline ends. CDR3 length: 11 amino acids. Material for sequencing was CD4+ T cells from blood, cultured in vitro. This rearrangement joins TRBV3-1 to TRBJ2-7, with unresolved D. This TCR was recovered from a human donor who had recovered from COVID-19. In DNA, the CDR3 is TGTGCCAGCAGCAACTTTTACGAGCAGTACTTC. It codes for CASSNFYEQYF.